This T cell receptor beta chain comes out of a study of T-cell memory formation after mild COVID-19. Findings and limits, study-wide: Contracting clones, day 15 to 85, had balanced CD4/CD8, and later expanders favored CD4+.

This clonotype was counted at least ten times. Its antigen is not known. CDR1 is LNHDA, CDR2 SQIVND, per germline (reference sequence). CDR3 length: 17 amino acids. V lost 4 bases, J lost 0 bases, and 13 bases lay in between. Via MiXCR, TCRdb re-called the 5' RACE reads, giving one row per CDR3 protein. The sample lists 10,000 to 15,000 distinct CDR3 sequences, 15% to 20% seen once, with roughly three fifths in the top ten. V and J are TRBV19 and TRBJ2-6, with D possibly matching TRBD2 (5 bases). The source material was PBMCs or a T cell subset sorted from them (not recorded which). This receptor was taken from a man younger than 35 who had mild COVID-19 (a few samples of this study predate the infection). Cell type and time point are not known. The CDR3 is CASSNWERSSGANVLTF. The CDR3 DNA reads TGTGCCAGTAGTAATTGGGAGCGGAGCTCTGGGGCCAACGTCCTGACTTTC.